Only a few counts were recorded for the clone carrying this TCR beta chain. Unique molecular identifiers tagged the TCRbeta library. TCRdb processed the PCR reads anew with MiXCR; each CDR3 protein has one entry. The table includes roughly 120,000 distinct CDR3 sequences, 23% detected once. This entry belongs to a study of T-cell reconstitution after alpha-beta-depleted transplantation in children. Germline trimming cut 5 bases from V and 2 bases from J; bases unmatched to any gene: 14. Germline CDR1 DFQATT, CDR2 SNEGSKA (reference sequence). The CDR3 has 16 residues. The input for sequencing was PBMCs, mostly from graft donor cells, taken 180 days after TCRalphabeta/CD19-depleted stem cell transplant. The sequence came from a male patient under 10 years old who had a stem cell transplant for chronic granulomatous disease, so the T cells may come from the graft donor. The chain combines TRBV20-1 with TRBJ2-7, with 8 positions matching TRBD1. The CDR3 loop reads CSALLFGQGATYEQYF. CDR3 DNA: TGCAGTGCTCTATTATTCGGACAGGGAGCTACCTACGAGCAGTACTTC.